What follows is one T cell receptor (beta chain) and its context. The table came from immunoSEQ multiplex PCR; TCRdb's copy has only in-frame clones and leaves some out. This sample has about 960,000 clones, with more than 75% found just once. The data originate from a study of shared clonotypes between healthy human individuals. CDR3 size: 13 residues. CDR1 is SNHLY and CDR2 is FYNNEI in the germline V gene. V was clipped by 6 bases and J by 3 bases, with 11 bases between them. Input material: memory CD4+ T cells sorted from blood. Described subset: CD45RA-negative fraction. The receptor comes from a young man in good health. This chain joins TRBV2 and TRBJ2-5; D is possibly TRBD2 (5 bases). CDR3 bases: TGTGCCAGCAGCGCGGGCCCTAAAGAGACCCAGTACTTC. This sequence encodes CASSAGPKETQYF.